The 23 T cell receptor beta chains below all came from one sample that was sequenced in a study of monozygotic twins with inflammatory bowel disease. From its re-call of the 5' RACE reads, TCRdb lists each CDR3 protein once, without DNA. The sample data list approximately 100,000 distinct CDR3 sequences. Source material: blood. These receptors were taken from a human donor with ulcerative colitis or Crohn's disease, or a healthy co-twin of an affected twin (not recorded which).

V and J are TRBV7-9 and TRBJ1-4; the D gene TCRdb calls, TRBD1, cannot be checked with no DNA. Germline V gene data show CDR1 as SEHNR and CDR2 as FQNEAQ (reference sequence). The CDR3 contains 14 residues. CDR3 in amino acids: CASSFSGGNEKLFF.

The chain has TRBV4-1 and TRBJ2-5; the TCRdb call, TRBD2, lacks DNA for checking. Looked up from germline, CDR1 is MGHRA and CDR2 is YSYEKL. The length of the CDR3 is 15 residues. CDR3 protein: CAASSGRASGETQYF.

The chain combines TRBV19 with TRBJ1-1. Germline loops: CDR1 LNHDA, CDR2 SQIVND (reference sequence). The CDR3 is 13 residues long. The CDR3 spells CASSIGGSAEAFF. The full variable domain, completed using reference TRBV19 and TRBJ1-1, is DGGITQSPKYLFRKEGQNVTLSCEQNLNHDAMYWYRQDPGQGLRLIYYSQIVNDFQKGDIAEGYSVSREKKESFPLTVTSAQKNPTAFYLCASSIGGSAEAFFGQGTRLTVV.

The chain is built from TRBV3-1 and TRBJ2-7; TCRdb's D call, TRBD2, is unchecked because there is no DNA. The CDR3 runs to 15 residues. Germline loops: CDR1 LGHDT, CDR2 YNNKEL (reference sequence). This chain's CDR3 is CASSPRVAGGYEQYF.

The chain joins TRBV5-1 to TRBJ2-3; TCRdb calls TRBD1, which cannot be checked without DNA. Germline V lookup: CDR1 SGHRS, CDR2 YFSETQ. This CDR3 has 16 amino acids. The chain's CDR3 is CASSPGTKPRTDTQYF.

The chain combines TRBV7-9 with TRBJ2-5. Germline V gene lookup returns CDR1 SEHNR and CDR2 FQNEAQ (reference sequence). The CDR3 is made up of 14 amino acids. The chain's CDR3 is CASSLLRSVETQYF.

The chain combines TRBV7-9 with TRBJ1-6; TCRdb names TRBD1, which stays unverified in the absence of DNA. The CDR3 runs 14 residues. Germline CDR1 reads SEHNR; CDR2 reads FQNEAQ (reference sequence). The CDR3 protein is CASSSGTGASPLHF.

CDR3 amino acids: CATSDPGTRQETQYF. The J gene is TRBJ2-5, the V gene TRBV24-1; TCRdb selects TRBD1, and the lack of DNA leaves this call unchecked. The CDR3 is made up of 15 amino acids. Germline lookup yields CDR1 KGHDR and CDR2 SFDVKD.

This chain joins TRBV2 and TRBJ2-7. Germline CDR1 is SNHLY and CDR2 is FYNNEI. The length of the CDR3 is 13 residues. CDR3 loop: CASSDQVNYEQYF. Complete variable domain (other parts from reference TRBV2 and TRBJ2-7): EPEVTQTPSHQVTQMGQEVILRCVPISNHLYFYWYRQILGQKVEFLVSFYNNEISEKSEIFDDQFSVERPDGSNFTLKIRSTKLEDSAMYFCASSDQVNYEQYFGPGTRLTVT.

V is TRBV7-9 and J is TRBJ1-3; TCRdb proposes TRBD1, but this gene call is untestable without DNA. The germline V gene encodes CDR1 SEHNR and CDR2 FQNEAQ (reference sequence). The CDR3 has 16 residues. The CDR3 loop reads CASSSPTGDSGNTIYF.

This sequence joins TRBV29-1 and TRBJ2-7; TCRdb names TRBD1, which stays unverified in the absence of DNA. Germline V gene sequence: CDR1 SQVTM, CDR2 ANQGSEA. This CDR3 contains 12 residues. The CDR3 reads CSVTQGAHEQYF.

The rearrangement links TRBV6-1 to TRBJ1-6; with no DNA, the TCRdb D assignment of TRBD1 cannot be verified. The CDR3 totals 19 residues. In germline, CDR1 is MNHNS, CDR2 SASEGT. This chain's CDR3 is CASSEKRMLRDRLNSPLHF.

The chain recombines TRBV7-2 with TRBJ2-3. The CDR3 totals 14 residues. Per the germline V gene, CDR1 is SGHTA and CDR2 is FQGNSA. The CDR3 spells CASSSSFSTDTQYF.

The genes are TRBV12-3 or TRBV12-4 and TRBJ1-5. The CDR3 length is 15 residues. The CDR3 region is CASSRGAHSNQPQHF.

The J gene is TRBJ1-2, the V gene TRBV29-1; no DNA is available, so the TRBD1 call from TCRdb remains unchecked. The V gene's germline CDR1 is SQVTM and CDR2 ANQGSEA. The CDR3 length is 16 residues. The CDR3 region is CSVEKGQASRNYGYTF.

Here the CDR3 reads CASSQGQLNQPKHF. The chain carries TRBV4-1 and TRBJ1-5; the D call from TCRdb, TRBD1, cannot be confirmed without DNA. CDR3 size: 14 residues. Germline loops: CDR1 MGHRA, CDR2 YSYEKL.

The V call is TRBV5-1, the J call TRBJ2-7; TCRdb calls TRBD1, which cannot be checked without DNA. Germline loops: CDR1 SGHRS, CDR2 YFSETQ. The CDR3 has 18 amino acids. The CDR3 reads CASSLFLSGTGGSYEQYF.

The J gene is TRBJ1-3, the V gene TRBV7-2. Per the germline V gene, CDR1 is SGHTA and CDR2 is FQGNSA. The CDR3 length is 16 residues. The CDR3 here is CASSLAAVLPGNTIYF.

V is TRBV20-1 and J is TRBJ2-1; TCRdb's D gene call, TRBD2, goes unchecked for lack of DNA. The CDR3 has 15 residues. Germline CDR1 and CDR2: DFQATT and SNEGSKA (reference sequence). The CDR3 loop is CSARNSPSGDNEQFF.

The rearrangement uses TRBV28 and TRBJ2-7; TCRdb calls TRBD1, which cannot be checked without DNA. The CDR3 length is 13 residues. The germline CDR1 and CDR2 sequences are MDHEN and SYDVKM. The CDR3 region is CASRGPGRSEQYF.

The rearrangement uses TRBV28 and TRBJ2-7. The germline gives CDR1 MDHEN, CDR2 SYDVKM. The CDR3 consists of 13 residues. The CDR3 loop reads CASSGRPSYEQYF.

J is TRBJ1-2 and V is TRBV7-9. Germline-derived CDR1 and CDR2 are SEHNR and FQNEAQ (reference sequence). CDR3 length equals 15 residues. CDR3 sequence reads: CASSLGQAANYGYTF.

The chain employs TRBV11-3 and TRBJ2-7. The CDR3 has 15 amino acids. The germline V gene has CDR1 SGHNT and CDR2 YENEEA. CDR3 loop: CASSQNGRNSYEQYF.